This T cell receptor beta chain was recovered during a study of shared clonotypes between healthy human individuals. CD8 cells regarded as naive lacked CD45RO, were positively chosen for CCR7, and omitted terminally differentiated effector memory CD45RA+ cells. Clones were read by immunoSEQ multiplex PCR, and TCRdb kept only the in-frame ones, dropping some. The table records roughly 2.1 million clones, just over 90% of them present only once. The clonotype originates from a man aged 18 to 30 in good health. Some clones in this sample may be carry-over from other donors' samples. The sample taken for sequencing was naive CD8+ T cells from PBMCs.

The CDR3 DNA sequence: TGTGCCAGCAGCTTAGAAACGGGAGAGAGTGGGGAGCTGTTTTTT. This translates into CASSLETGESGELFF. The V and J genes are TRBV7-3 and TRBJ2-2, with D possibly TRBD2 on 6 matching bases. The V gene's germline CDR1 is SGHTA and CDR2 FQGTGA. The CDR3 is 15 residues long. Trimming took 2 bases from V and 8 from J, leaving 15 bases between them.